This T cell receptor beta chain was documented in a study of blood T cell repertoires in COVID-19. Study-wide context: Spain, Italy and the United States supplied samples that represented acute and convalescent COVID-19. PBMCs, B-cell-depleted T cells, or T cells provided the cDNA or gDNA that made up the material.

In the authors' methods: Quantification of nucleated cells was approximated via reference gene primer amplification. The repertoire was sequenced with immunoSEQ multiplex PCR; TCRdb's copy has only in-frame clones and lacks some. V and J calls and clone size are as listed in that table; D and trimming were resolved from the DNA. Among fewer than 50,000 clones listed, about 86% were seen once. The CDR3 spans 15 residues. Trimming removed 1 base from V and 3 bases from J, with 12 bases in between. The germline V gene has CDR1 LGHNA and CDR2 YSLEER. The clonotype was recovered from a woman aged 80 or over with active or convalescent COVID-19. The chain employs TRBV4-3 and TRBJ1-1; D uncertain. The source material was peripheral blood. The CDR3 DNA is TGCGCCAGCAGCCAAGCTACCCTGAGGCACACTGAAGCTTTCTTT. It codes for CASSQATLRHTEAFF.